One sample yielded the 27 T cell receptor beta chains listed below, sequenced in a study of blood T cells in healthy people across ages. A J-beta primer mix and a sample-barcoded 5' primer were used in a second PCR of about 7 to 12 cycles. TCRdb ran MiXCR on the 5' RACE reads and lists one entry per CDR3 protein. This table has 1 million or so distinct CDR3 sequences, 35% to 55% appearing once. Sequenced input: blood. These receptors were taken from a woman in her sixties or seventies in good health.

The V gene is TRBV6-1, the J gene TRBJ1-4; TRBD1 agrees at 7 bases. The CDR3 is 19 amino acids. Germline V gives CDR1 MNHNS, CDR2 SASEGT. V dropped 2 bases and J dropped 0; count of bases not matched to a gene: 12. Here the CDR3 DNA reads TGTGCCAGCAGTGAACTCCCTACAGGGGCAGCGGCAACTAATGAAAAACTGTTTTTT. Translating it yields CASSELPTGAAATNEKLFF.

The chain combines TRBV15 with TRBJ2-7; 9 nucleotides align to TRBD1. Germline lookup yields CDR1 LNHNV and CDR2 YYDKDF (reference sequence). The ends lost 1 base at V and 2 bases at J; junction bases unmatched: 3. The CDR3 contains 15 residues. As DNA, the CDR3 is TGTGCCACCAGCAGAGCCGGGACAGGGCCCTACGAGCAGTACTTC. Residues: CATSRAGTGPYEQYF.

This clonotype appeared many times. The junction does not match germline at one end; this may be a read error. The V and J genes are TRBV6-6 and TRBJ2-7, with TRBD1 as a possible D gene (6 bases). Germline CDR1 and CDR2: MNHNY and SVGAGI (reference sequence). CDR3 length equals 14 residues. CDR3 loop: CASRPGQGSYEQYF. In DNA form, the CDR3 reads TGCGCCAGCAGACCGGGACAAGGATCCTACGAGCAGTACTTC.

J is TRBJ1-4 and V is TRBV28; D perhaps matches TRBD1 (5 bases). The CDR3 runs 12 residues. Germline CDR1 reads MDHEN; CDR2 reads SYDVKM. Trimming took off 6 bases at V and 5 bases at J, with 7 bases between the two ends. The CDR3 loop reads CASRWTNEKLFF. The DNA for the CDR3 is TGTGCCAGCAGGTGGACAAATGAAAAACTGTTTTTT.

The chain couples TRBV7-9 to TRBJ2-5; possible D gene TRBD2, 5 bases. Trimming stripped 5 bases from V and 5 bases from J, with 15 bases between. This CDR3 is built from 14 residues. Germline CDR1 SEHNR, CDR2 FQNEAQ (reference sequence). The CDR3 bases are TGTGCCAGCAGCCCGGGAACCTTCGGTGAGACCCAGTACTTC. Encoded protein: CASSPGTFGETQYF.

CDR3 sequence (DNA): TGTGCCACCAGTGATTTGCAAGGATCCCTCAATGAGCAGTACTTC. As protein: CATSDLQGSLNEQYF. V and J are TRBV24-1 and TRBJ2-1; D gene ambiguous. The last part of the DNA fits TRBJ2-7 better; the J call may be wrong. This CDR3 spans 15 amino acids. Germline CDR1 reads KGHDR; CDR2 reads SFDVKD.

This chain connects TRBV7-4 to TRBJ2-7; 8 bases fit TRBD2. In germline, CDR1 is SGHVT, CDR2 SQSDAQ. The CDR3 has 17 amino acids. After removal of 5 bases from V and 7 bases from J, the junction contained 19 bases not matched to a gene. The CDR3 region is CASSHTSGRNHNQEQYF. CDR3 DNA sequence: TGTGCCAGCAGCCATACTAGCGGCAGAAACCACAACCAAGAGCAGTACTTC.

The sample holds a few counts of this clonotype. The chain employs TRBV10-3 and TRBJ2-7; D possibly corresponds to TRBD1 (5 bases). Per germline, CDR1 ENHRY and CDR2 SYGVKD. V was pared by 4 bases and J by 7 bases, with 17 bases between. The CDR3 covers 14 residues. The CDR3 loop reads CAISAEQTKGEQYF. The CDR3 DNA reads TGTGCCATCAGTGCGGAACAAACGAAGGGGGAGCAGTACTTC.

This chain connects TRBV11-2 to TRBJ2-7; the D gene is possibly TRBD1 (6 bases). Germline V gene data show CDR1 as SGHAT and CDR2 as FQNNGV. The length of the CDR3 is 16 residues. The V gene lost 4 bases and the J gene lost 2 bases, with 18 bases spanning the gap. Here the CDR3 reads CASSSRAGAVAYEQYF. In nucleotides, the CDR3 is TGTGCCAGCAGCTCCAGGGCAGGGGCCGTCGCCTACGAGCAGTACTTC.

This clonotype was counted only a few times. This chain joins TRBV12-5 and TRBJ2-5, with 9 nucleotides matching TRBD1. The ends lost 1 base at V and 4 bases at J; junction bases unmatched: 4. Germline V gene lookup returns CDR1 LGHNT and CDR2 FRNRAP. The CDR3 sequence is 15 residues long. The CDR3 DNA is TGTGCTAGTGGTTTGGGATTGACAGGGGGAGAGACCCAGTACTTC. Its translation: CASGLGLTGGETQYF.

This clonotype was observed many times. CDR3 residues: CASSPQTSGGSYEQYF. DNA for the CDR3: TGTGCCAGCAGCCCCCAGACTAGCGGGGGTTCCTACGAGCAGTACTTC. V usage is TRBV7-2 and J usage is TRBJ2-7; 12 bases fit TRBD2. The germline CDR1 and CDR2 sequences are SGHTA and FQGNSA. The CDR3 is 16 residues long. V trimming: 5 bases; J trimming: 1 base; junction bases outside the gene matches: 6.

The V gene is TRBV5-1, the J gene TRBJ2-7, with 8 bases lining up with TRBD1. Germline V CDR1 and CDR2: SGHRS, YFSETQ. Germline trimming cut 4 bases from V and 5 bases from J; bases unmatched to any gene: 8. The CDR3 has 14 amino acids. CDR3 residues: CASSPRDRSNEQYF. The CDR3 DNA is TGCGCCAGCAGCCCCCGGGACAGGAGCAACGAGCAGTACTTC.

With regard to this clonotype: The junction departs from the called germline gene at one end, perhaps through a read error. V is TRBV20-1 and J is TRBJ1-1; no firm D call. Germline assignment: CDR1 DFQATT and CDR2 SNEGSKA (reference sequence). The CDR3 totals 14 residues. In nucleotides, the CDR3 is TGCAGCGCTAGAGGTGGAGGCCGGGAGGCTGAAGCTTTCTTT. It codes for CSARGGGREAEAFF.

J is TRBJ2-7 and V is TRBV10-2; TRBD2 matches at 7 bases. Germline assignment: CDR1 WSHSY and CDR2 SAAADI. This CDR3 region has 13 residues. V dropped 7 bases and J dropped 2; count of bases not matched to a gene: 5. Written as DNA, the CDR3 is TGCGCCAGCACCGCGGCGGGAGCCTACGAGCAGTACTTC. It codes for CASTAAGAYEQYF.

This clonotype was seen only a few times. The chain couples TRBV7-6 to TRBJ2-3, with D perhaps matching TRBD1 or TRBD2 (5 bases each). The CDR3 runs 16 residues. The V gene lost 4 bases and the J gene lost 5 bases, with 19 bases spanning the gap. Germline CDR1 reads SGHVS; CDR2 reads FNYEAQ. In DNA, the CDR3 is TGTGCCAGCAGCTCAGGGACGGCGGTCCGGAGAGATACGCAGTATTTT. This translates into CASSSGTAVRRDTQYF. The full variable domain, rest sourced from reference TRBV7-6 and TRBJ2-3, is GAGVSQSPRYKVTKRGQDVALRCDPISGHVSLYWYRQALGQGPEFLTYFNYEAQQDKSGLPNDRFSAERPEGSISTLTIQRTEQRDSAMYRCASSSGTAVRRDTQYFGPGTRLTVL.

This sequence joins TRBV20-1 and TRBJ2-1; 13 bases match TRBD2. V shed 3 bases and J 10 bases; nucleotides not matched to a gene: 6. The length of the CDR3 is 14 residues. Per germline, CDR1 DFQATT and CDR2 SNEGSKA (reference sequence). This CDR3 is CSASLPGLAGEQFF. Here the CDR3 DNA reads TGCAGTGCTAGCCTGCCGGGACTAGCGGGAGAGCAGTTCTTC.

The gene calls are TRBV11-2 and TRBJ1-1; D is ambiguous. Germline CDR1 is SGHAT and CDR2 is FQNNGV. The V end lost 1 base, the J end lost 0 bases, and 18 bases lay between the germline ends. The CDR3 has 18 residues. Here the CDR3 DNA reads TGTGCCAGCAGCTTAGTCCACCAACAAACGGCCTTGAACACTGAAGCTTTCTTT. Protein product: CASSLVHQQTALNTEAFF.

As regards this clonotype: The junction departs from the called germline gene at one end, perhaps through a read error. The chain carries TRBV20-1 and TRBJ2-7; perhaps TRBD2 as D (5 bases). The CDR3 loop spans 13 amino acids. Germline V gene lookup returns CDR1 DFQATT and CDR2 SNEGSKA (reference sequence). The CDR3 DNA is TGCAGTACTAGAGAGGGTAGGTCCTACGAGCAGTACTTC. Encoded protein: CSTREGRSYEQYF.

The chain employs TRBV11-2 and TRBJ2-1; 8 bases map to TRBD2. Germline CDR1 SGHAT, CDR2 FQNNGV. This CDR3 has 15 residues. With V trimmed by 5 bases and J by 9 bases, 12 bases remained unmatched. In nucleotides, the CDR3 is TGTGCCAGCAGCCCCGGACTCACTCGGGAGGGTGAGCAGTTCTTC. Residues: CASSPGLTREGEQFF. Together with reference TRBV11-2 and TRBJ2-1, the CDR3 gives the full variable domain: EAGVAQSPRYKIIEKRQSVAFWCNPISGHATLYWYQQILGQGPKLLIQFQNNGVVDDSQLPKDRFSAERLKGVDSTLKIQPAKLEDSAVYLCASSPGLTREGEQFFGPGTRLTVL.

This clonotype was seen at least ten times. This sequence joins TRBV29-1 and TRBJ2-1; D perhaps matches TRBD1 (6 bases). V lost 0 bases, J lost 10 bases, and 25 bases lay in between. There are 17 residues in the CDR3. Germline V gives CDR1 SQVTM, CDR2 ANQGSEA. CDR3 amino acids: CSVEEGTGLAPRSEQFF. CDR3 nucleotides: TGCAGCGTTGAAGAAGGTACAGGGCTAGCCCCTCGTAGCGAGCAGTTCTTC.

This chain joins TRBV4-2 and TRBJ2-7; D gene ambiguous. The ends were cut back, 4 bases at V and 0 bases at J, with 19 bases in the middle. There are 17 residues in the CDR3. The V gene's germline CDR1 is LGHNA and CDR2 YNFKEQ. This CDR3 reads CASSPLFSRSSSYEQYF. DNA for the CDR3: TGTGCCAGCAGCCCGCTTTTCTCCCGAAGCAGCTCCTACGAGCAGTACTTC.

This chain links TRBV6-1 with TRBJ2-3; perhaps TRBD2 as D (7 bases). CDR3 size: 16 residues. V lost 6 bases and J 0 bases, leaving 16 bases between the germline ends. Looked up from germline, CDR1 is MNHNS and CDR2 is SASEGT. The CDR3 loop is CASRGAGHLSTDTQYF. For the CDR3, the DNA is TGTGCCAGCAGGGGAGCGGGACACCTTAGCACAGATACGCAGTATTTT.

This clonotype has a handful of counts. V is TRBV3-1 and J is TRBJ2-1, with 8 bases aligning to TRBD1. CDR3 length equals 17 residues. V was pared by 0 bases and J by 2 bases, with 6 bases of the junction left unmatched. Germline-derived CDR1 and CDR2 are LGHDT and YNNKEL (reference sequence). The CDR3 region is CASSQDRRTGPYNEQFF. The CDR3 nucleotides read TGTGCCAGCAGCCAAGATAGGAGGACAGGGCCCTACAATGAGCAGTTCTTC.

The V gene is TRBV25-1, the J gene TRBJ1-2; maybe TRBD1 (5 bases). Germline CDR1 reads MGHDK; CDR2 reads SYGVNS. V lost 8 bases and J 4 bases, leaving 11 bases between the germline ends. The CDR3 is 12 amino acids. The CDR3 here is CASGGTVYGYTF. DNA for the CDR3: TGTGCCAGCGGGGGGACCGTCTATGGCTACACCTTC.

The V gene is TRBV9, the J gene TRBJ2-7; D possibly matches TRBD1 or TRBD2 (5 bases each). Germline V CDR1 and CDR2: SGDLS, YYNGEE. V lost 0 bases and J 2 bases, leaving 15 bases between the germline ends. The CDR3 covers 16 residues. The CDR3: CASSVGLRDAAYEQYF. The CDR3 nucleotides read TGTGCCAGCAGCGTAGGTTTGAGGGACGCAGCCTACGAGCAGTACTTC.

The V gene is TRBV9, the J gene TRBJ2-1; perhaps D is TRBD1 or TRBD2 (6 bases each). CDR1 is SGDLS and CDR2 is YYNGEE in the germline V gene. CDR3 size: 15 residues. Deletions cut 3 bases from V and 7 bases from J, with 17 bases between. The CDR3 region is CASSGGAGRRNEQFF. The CDR3 DNA reads as TGTGCCAGCAGCGGGGGGGCGGGAAGGAGGAATGAGCAGTTCTTC.

CDR3 sequence: CASSLSAVGYGYTF. The CDR3 nucleotides are TGTGCCAGCAGTTTGTCGGCGGTTGGCTATGGCTACACCTTC. The chain is built from TRBV28 and TRBJ1-2; D call uncertain. V dropped 3 bases and J dropped 4 bases, with 12 bases sitting between them. This CDR3 is 14 amino acids long. Germline V gene sequence: CDR1 MDHEN, CDR2 SYDVKM.